Presented here are 27 T cell receptor beta chains from one specimen sequenced in a study of blood T cell repertoires in COVID-19. Sequencing was performed with immunoSEQ multiplex PCR; in TCRdb, only in-frame clones are kept and a portion is missing. The sample holds a few hundred thousand clones; 87% are singletons and the top ten take around 1.9%. The sequencing sample was made of PBMCs or T cells enriched from blood (not recorded which). The receptors stem from a man aged 40-50 years in a cohort exposed to, infected with or recovered from COVID-19 (not recorded which).

The chain recombines TRBV11-2 with TRBJ2-2, with 10 bases that match TRBD2. V lost 2 bases, J lost 6 bases, and 12 bases stayed unmatched. CDR3 length: 18 residues. Per germline, CDR1 SGHAT and CDR2 FQNNGV. The CDR3 region has the DNA TGTGCCAGCAGCTTATTGGGGGGAGCGGGAGGGTCTCCCGGGGAGCTGTTTTTT. The encoded protein is CASSLLGGAGGSPGELFF.

This chain links TRBV3-1 (or the pseudogene TRBV3-2) with TRBJ2-2, with a tentative D call TRBD2 (6 bases). V gave up 4 bases and J gave up 5 bases, with 11 bases separating them. Per germline, CDR1 LGHDT and CDR2 YNNKEL (reference sequence). The CDR3 runs to 14 residues. The CDR3 loop is CASSRRGSTGELFF. CDR3 sequence (DNA): TGTGCCAGCAGCCGCCGGGGGTCTACCGGGGAGCTGTTTTTT.

The chain carries TRBV3-1 (or the pseudogene TRBV3-2) and TRBJ1-2; 12 bases match TRBD1. Trimming cost V 2 bases and J 8 bases; bases outside gene matches: 3. The CDR3 runs to 14 residues. CDR1 LGHDT and CDR2 YNNKEL come from the germline V gene (reference sequence). The CDR3, as DNA: TGTGCCAGCAGCCAATCCGGGACAGGGGGCGGCTACACCTTC. Translation: CASSQSGTGGGYTF.

The chain couples TRBV28 to TRBJ1-5; TRBD1 is a possible D gene (5 bases). V was cut by 10 bases and J by 1 base, with 20 bases left in between. From germline, CDR1 is MDHEN and CDR2 SYDVKM. This CDR3 comprises 16 residues. The CDR3 here is CAISPVEGRSNQPQHF. In DNA form, the CDR3 reads TGTGCCATCTCCCCCGTGGAGGGACGGAGCAATCAGCCCCAGCATTTT.

The sample holds one count of this clone. V gene TRBV18 combines with J gene TRBJ2-7; D remains ambiguous. CDR3 length equals 14 residues. Germline V CDR1 and CDR2: KGHSH, LQKENI. V lost 4 bases and J lost 3, with 13 bases in between. In DNA, the CDR3 is TGTGCCAGCTCACTGGGCAGATCCAGCTACGAGCAGTACTTC. It codes for CASSLGRSSYEQYF.

The chain carries TRBV5-4 and TRBJ1-1; a weak D match, TRBD1 (6 bases). Trimming cost V 9 bases and J 2 bases, with 17 bases left between them. This CDR3 is built from 14 residues. Germline CDR1 is SGHNT and CDR2 is YYREEE (reference sequence). For the CDR3, the DNA is TGTGCCACTTATCAGGGGTCTAAAAACACTGAAGCTTTCTTT. Translated, it gives CATYQGSKNTEAFF.

The rearrangement links TRBV21-1 to TRBJ2-3; the table's D gene call, TRBD1, was not cross checked with the DNA. TRBV21-1 is described as a pseudogene. The CDR3 is made up of 16 amino acids. The CDR3 nucleotides read TGTGCCAGCAGCAAAATCTCCTCAGGGGGTACAGATACGCAGTATTTT. Protein sequence: CASSKISSGGTDTQYF.

CDR3 residues: CASSEILGAATEAFF. In nucleotides, the CDR3 is TGCGCCAGCAGTGAGATATTAGGGGCGGCCACTGAAGCTTTCTTT. The chain couples TRBV10-1 to TRBJ1-1, with a weak D call TRBD1 (5 bases). The length of the CDR3 is 15 residues. The germline V gene encodes CDR1 WNHNN and CDR2 SYGVQD (reference sequence). With 2 bases removed from V and 4 bases from J, the gap between germline ends came to 14 bases.

This clone has a single count. This chain links TRBV28 with TRBJ1-5; 9 nucleotides match TRBD1. The germline CDR1 and CDR2 sequences are MDHEN and SYDVKM. The CDR3 is 16 residues long. V lost 4 bases and J lost 2; bases outside the gene matches: 6. The CDR3 DNA reads TGTGCCAGCAGTTCGACAGGGGGTTGGGGCAATCAGCCCCAGCATTTT. This sequence encodes CASSSTGGWGNQPQHF.

This chain joins TRBV3-1 (or the pseudogene TRBV3-2) and TRBJ1-2, with a weak D call TRBD1 (6 bases). This CDR3 is 13 amino acids long. Germline CDR1 reads LGHDT; CDR2 reads YNNKEL (reference sequence). The ends were cut back, 2 bases at V and 8 bases at J, with 12 bases in the middle. CDR3: CASSQPPGVGYTF. CDR3 sequence (DNA): TGTGCCAGCAGCCAACCGCCAGGGGTAGGCTACACCTTC.

The CDR3 loop reads CASRTVGTGAGNTIYF. CDR3 nucleotides: TGTGCCAGCAGAACAGTTGGTACAGGAGCTGGAAACACCATATATTTT. This sequence joins TRBV28 and TRBJ1-3, with TRBD1 as a possible D gene (5 bases). This CDR3 has 16 residues. CDR1 is MDHEN and CDR2 is SYDVKM in the germline V gene. V was trimmed by 6 bases and J by 2 bases, leaving 17 bases between them.

CDR3 loop: CASGLMTGQGTDTQYF. The CDR3, as DNA: TGTGCTAGTGGTTTGATGACGGGACAGGGCACAGATACGCAGTATTTT. The V call is TRBV12-5, the J call TRBJ2-3, with 8 bases matching TRBD1. Germline CDR1 reads LGHNT; CDR2 reads FRNRAP. V lost 2 bases, J lost 1 base, and 5 bases stayed unmatched. The CDR3 has 16 residues. Filled out from reference TRBV12-5 and TRBJ2-3, the complete variable domain reads DARVTQTPRHKVTEMGQEVTMRCQPILGHNTVFWYRQTMMQGLELLAYFRNRAPLDDSGMPKDRFSAEMPDATLATLKIQPSEPRDSAVYFCASGLMTGQGTDTQYFGPGTRLTVL.

V is TRBV7-9 and J is TRBJ2-1; 11 bases are a match to TRBD2. Germline V CDR1 and CDR2: SEHNR, FQNEAQ (reference sequence). The CDR3 extends over 12 amino acids. V shed 5 bases, J shed 14 bases, and the junction held 5 bases outside the gene matches. Here the CDR3 DNA reads TGTGCCAGCAGCCTACTAGCGGGAGATGAGTTCTTC. This encodes CASSLLAGDEFF.

The chain uses TRBV28 and TRBJ1-4, with 7 bases fitting TRBD1. CDR1 MDHEN and CDR2 SYDVKM come from the germline V gene. This CDR3 is 18 amino acids long. V was pared by 7 bases and J by 4 bases, with 18 bases of the junction left unmatched. The CDR3 here is CASTKWGGGGAYNEKLFF. The DNA of the CDR3 is TGTGCCAGCACCAAATGGGGAGGAGGGGGCGCTTATAATGAAAAACTGTTTTTT. Combining the CDR3 with reference TRBV28 and TRBJ1-4 gives the whole variable domain DVKVTQSSRYLVKRTGEKVFLECVQDMDHENMFWYRQDPGLGLRLIYFSYDVKMKEKGDIPEGYSVSREKKERFSLILESASTNQTSMYLCASTKWGGGGAYNEKLFFGSGTQLSVL.

This clone came up a few times. This chain connects TRBV28 to TRBJ1-5; TRBD1 matches at 8 bases. CDR1 is MDHEN, CDR2 SYDVKM, per germline. The CDR3 spans 17 residues. V was pared by 4 bases and J by 0 bases, with 8 bases of the junction left unmatched. The CDR3 DNA sequence: TGTGCCAGCAGTTCCCCGACAGGGGACTATAGCAATCAGCCCCAGCATTTT. As protein: CASSSPTGDYSNQPQHF.

This clone turned up a few times. The rearrangement joins TRBV18 to TRBJ1-5; D is unclear. V dropped 0 bases and J dropped 0 bases, with 9 bases sitting between them. This CDR3 is 16 amino acids long. Germline V gene sequence: CDR1 KGHSH, CDR2 LQKENI. The CDR3 DNA follows: TGTGCCAGCTCACCACCGTCTTCGCGTAGCAATCAGCCCCAGCATTTT. Amino acids: CASSPPSSRSNQPQHF.

The V gene is TRBV6-5, the J gene TRBJ2-3; D possibly corresponds to TRBD2 (6 bases). Per germline, CDR1 MNHEY and CDR2 SVGAGI. V gave up 0 bases and J gave up 2 bases, with 9 bases separating them. The CDR3 is made up of 15 amino acids. CDR3: CASSYSSGDTDTQYF. CDR3 sequence (DNA): TGTGCCAGCAGTTACTCTTCGGGGGACACAGATACGCAGTATTTT.

This sequence joins TRBV7-8 and TRBJ2-2; TRBD2 matches at 10 bases. This CDR3 is built from 17 residues. After removal of 5 bases from V and 6 bases from J, the junction contained 12 bases not matched to a gene. CDR1 and CDR2 (germline): SGHVS, FQNEAQ. The CDR3 is CASSPSPSGRAAGELFF. The CDR3 DNA is TGTGCCAGCAGCCCTTCCCCAAGCGGGAGGGCGGCCGGGGAGCTGTTTTTT.

The chain links TRBV28 to TRBJ2-7; the D gene is possibly TRBD2 (6 bases). CDR3 length: 13 amino acids. CDR1 and CDR2 from the germline V gene are MDHEN and SYDVKM. Trimming took off 7 bases at V and 3 bases at J, with 13 bases between the two ends. For the CDR3, the DNA is TGTGCCAGCACCCTGGGGGGTGGCTACGAGCAGTACTTC. Protein: CASTLGGGYEQYF.

J is TRBJ1-1 and V is TRBV3-1 (or the pseudogene TRBV3-2); no definite D call. Trimming left V 4 bases short and J 1 base short, with 16 bases between. The CDR3 length is 16 residues. Germline values: CDR1 LGHDT, CDR2 YNNKEL (reference sequence). CDR3 amino acids: CASSRHLGKTNTEAFF. DNA of the CDR3: TGTGCCAGCAGCCGCCATCTCGGGAAGACGAACACTGAAGCTTTCTTT.

The chain uses TRBV7-7 and TRBJ1-1; possibly TRBD1 for D (5 bases). The germline gives CDR1 SSHAT, CDR2 FNYEAQ (reference sequence). V lost 5 bases and J 2 bases, leaving 9 bases between the germline ends. The CDR3 runs 13 residues. CDR3 region: CASSEQENTEAFF. CDR3 sequence (DNA): TGTGCCAGCAGCGAACAGGAAAACACTGAAGCTTTCTTT.

The chain joins TRBV29-1 to TRBJ1-1; a possible D gene is TRBD1 (5 bases). The CDR3 runs to 12 residues. V lost 7 bases and J lost 1, with 10 bases in between. Germline loops: CDR1 SQVTM, CDR2 ANQGSEA. The CDR3 region is CSGGHPNTEAFF. In DNA, the CDR3 is TGCAGCGGAGGACACCCGAACACTGAAGCTTTCTTT.

The V call is TRBV28, the J call TRBJ1-5; D ambiguous. Trimming cost V 6 bases and J 7 bases, with 25 bases left between them. Per germline, CDR1 MDHEN and CDR2 SYDVKM. This CDR3 contains 17 residues. Here the CDR3 DNA reads TGTGCCAGCAGGGGCGTTACCTGGGAGGAGGCTGGCCAGCCCCAGCATTTT. As protein: CASRGVTWEEAGQPQHF. Full variable domain (missing parts from reference TRBV28 and TRBJ1-5): DVKVTQSSRYLVKRTGEKVFLECVQDMDHENMFWYRQDPGLGLRLIYFSYDVKMKEKGDIPEGYSVSREKKERFSLILESASTNQTSMYLCASRGVTWEEAGQPQHFGDGTRLSIL.

This clone came up once. The chain is built from TRBV7-9 and TRBJ1-5; D is perhaps TRBD1 (5 bases). The CDR3 has 14 residues. CDR1 is SEHNR, CDR2 FQNEAQ, per germline (reference sequence). Trimming left V 1 base short and J 8 bases short, with 12 bases between. The CDR3 nucleotides are TGTGCCAGCAGCTTAGGAGGGGCGGGGGAGCCCCAGCATTTT. Translated, it gives CASSLGGAGEPQHF.

V gene TRBV30 combines with J gene TRBJ2-1; possible D gene TRBD2, 6 bases. The V end lost 3 bases, the J end lost 3 bases, and 18 bases lay between the germline ends. This CDR3 contains 16 residues. Per germline, CDR1 GTSNPN and CDR2 SVGIG (reference sequence). CDR3: CAWRPMSGGVYNEQFF. CDR3 nucleotides: TGTGCCTGGAGGCCAATGTCCGGGGGAGTCTACAATGAGCAGTTCTTC.

The chain combines TRBV5-8 with TRBJ2-5; 7 bases line up with TRBD1. Unmatched junction bases numbered 10, after V lost 4 bases and J lost 7 bases. CDR1 and CDR2 (germline): SGHTS, YDEGEE. There are 14 residues in the CDR3. In nucleotides, the CDR3 is TGTGCCAGCAGCAATATCAGGGGGTCGGGGACCCAGTACTTC. It yields the protein CASSNIRGSGTQYF. The whole variable domain, remainder taken from reference TRBV5-8 and TRBJ2-5, is EAGVTQSPTHLIKTRGQQATLRCSPISGHTSVYWYQQALGLGLQFLLWYDEGEERNRGNFPPRFSGRQFPNYSSELNVNALELEDSALYLCASSNIRGSGTQYFGPGTRLLVL.

The chain recombines TRBV5-1 with TRBJ2-3; TRBD2 is a possible D gene (7 bases). The CDR3 totals 16 residues. The V end lost 1 base, the J end lost 2 bases, and 14 bases lay between the germline ends. The germline V gene encodes CDR1 SGHRS and CDR2 YFSETQ. The CDR3 nucleotides read TGCGCCAGCAGCTTGTCCGGGGGGCTAGTCACAGATACGCAGTATTTT. Protein sequence: CASSLSGGLVTDTQYF.